This T cell receptor (beta chain) originates from a study of blood T cell repertoires in COVID-19. Study overall: From T cells, B-cell-depleted T cells, or PBMCs came the material, which was cDNA or gDNA.

The protocol was immunoSEQ multiplex PCR, while the TCRdb copy is restricted to in-frame clones and leaves out a portion. The sample carries more than 200,000 clones, around 84% recorded once. Germline V CDR1 and CDR2: SGDLS, YYNGEE. The germline V and J ends were trimmed by 3 bases and 2 bases, with 18 bases remaining between them. CDR3 length equals 16 residues. Seattle patient enrollment occurred during active infection, with longitudinal follow-up thereafter. The clonotype originates from a woman of 80 years or more with COVID-19, enrolled during active disease. The V call is TRBV9, the J call TRBJ2-7; D might be TRBD2 (5 bases). Sequenced material: peripheral blood. CDR3 residues: CASSAGRGKMAYEQYF. CDR3 nucleotides: TGTGCCAGCAGCGCCGGCCGGGGAAAGATGGCCTACGAGCAGTACTTC.